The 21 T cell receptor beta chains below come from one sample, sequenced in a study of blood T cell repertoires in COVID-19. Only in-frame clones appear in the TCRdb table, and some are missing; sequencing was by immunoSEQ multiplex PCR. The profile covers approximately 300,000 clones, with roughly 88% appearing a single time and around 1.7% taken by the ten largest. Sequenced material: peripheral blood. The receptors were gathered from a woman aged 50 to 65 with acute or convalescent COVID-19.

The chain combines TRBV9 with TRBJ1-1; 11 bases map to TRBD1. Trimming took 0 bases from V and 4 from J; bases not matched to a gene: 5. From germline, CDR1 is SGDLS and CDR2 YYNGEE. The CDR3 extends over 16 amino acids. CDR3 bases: TGTGCCAGCAGCGTAGGCGCCGGGACAGGGGGCACTGAAGCTTTCTTT. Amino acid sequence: CASSVGAGTGGTEAFF.

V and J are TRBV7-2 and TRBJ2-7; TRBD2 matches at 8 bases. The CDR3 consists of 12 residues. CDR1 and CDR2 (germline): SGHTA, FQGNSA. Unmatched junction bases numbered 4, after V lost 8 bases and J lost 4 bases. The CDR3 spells CASSAGVYEQYF. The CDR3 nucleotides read TGTGCCAGCTCAGCGGGAGTGTACGAGCAGTACTTC.

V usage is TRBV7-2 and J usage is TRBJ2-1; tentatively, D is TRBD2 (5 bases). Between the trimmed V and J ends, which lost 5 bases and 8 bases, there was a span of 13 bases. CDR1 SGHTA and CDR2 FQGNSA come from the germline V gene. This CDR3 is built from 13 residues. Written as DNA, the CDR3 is TGTGCCAGCAGCGCGGGTAAACCCGATGAGCAGTTCTTC. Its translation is CASSAGKPDEQFF. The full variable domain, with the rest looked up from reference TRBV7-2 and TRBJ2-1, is GAGVSQSPSNKVTEKGKDVELRCDPISGHTALYWYRQSLGQGLEFLIYFQGNSAPDKSGLPSDRFSAERTGGSVSTLTIQRTQQEDSAVYLCASSAGKPDEQFFGPGTRLTVL.

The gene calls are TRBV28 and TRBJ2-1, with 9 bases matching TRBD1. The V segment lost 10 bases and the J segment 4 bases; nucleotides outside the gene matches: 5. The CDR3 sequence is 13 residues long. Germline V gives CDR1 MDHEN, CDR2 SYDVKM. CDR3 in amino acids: CAITGGPYNEQFF. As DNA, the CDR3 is TGTGCCATCACAGGGGGCCCGTACAATGAGCAGTTCTTC.

CDR3 sequence reads: CASSLFAGETQYF. CDR3 coding DNA: TGTGCCAGCAGTTTATTTGCGGGAGAGACCCAGTACTTC. This chain uses TRBV27 with TRBJ2-5; D possibly corresponds to TRBD2 (5 bases). This CDR3 region has 13 residues. The V and J ends lost 1 base and 4 bases respectively, with 7 bases between them. In germline, CDR1 is MNHEY, CDR2 SMNVEV (reference sequence).

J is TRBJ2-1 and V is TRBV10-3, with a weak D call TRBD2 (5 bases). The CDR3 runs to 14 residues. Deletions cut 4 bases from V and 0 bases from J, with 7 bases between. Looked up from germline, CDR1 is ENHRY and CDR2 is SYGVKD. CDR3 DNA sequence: TGTGCCATCAGTGGGGAGTCCTCCTACAATGAGCAGTTCTTC. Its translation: CAISGESSYNEQFF.

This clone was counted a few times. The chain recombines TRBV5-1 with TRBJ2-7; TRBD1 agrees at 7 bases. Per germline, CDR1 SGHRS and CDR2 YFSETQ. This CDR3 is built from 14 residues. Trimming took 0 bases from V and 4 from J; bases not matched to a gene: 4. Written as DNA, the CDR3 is TGCGCCAGCAGCTTGGAGGGGGCGAGGTACGAGCAGTACTTC. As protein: CASSLEGARYEQYF.

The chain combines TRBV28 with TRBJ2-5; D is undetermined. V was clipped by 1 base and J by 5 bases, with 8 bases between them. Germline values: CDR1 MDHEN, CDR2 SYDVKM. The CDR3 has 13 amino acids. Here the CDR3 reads CASSLLGRETQYF. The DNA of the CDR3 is TGTGCCAGCAGTTTATTGGGCAGGGAGACCCAGTACTTC.

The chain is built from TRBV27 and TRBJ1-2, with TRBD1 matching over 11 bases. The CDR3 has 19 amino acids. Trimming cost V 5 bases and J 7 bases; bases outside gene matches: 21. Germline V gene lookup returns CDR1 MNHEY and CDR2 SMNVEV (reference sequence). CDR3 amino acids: CASSPRPDRGLMRVVGYTF. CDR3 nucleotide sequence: TGTGCCAGCAGTCCAAGACCGGACAGGGGGCTGATGAGGGTAGTTGGCTACACCTTC.

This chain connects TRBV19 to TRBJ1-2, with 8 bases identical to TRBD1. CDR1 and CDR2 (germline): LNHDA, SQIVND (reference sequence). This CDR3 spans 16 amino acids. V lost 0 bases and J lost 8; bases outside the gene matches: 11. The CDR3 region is CASSIDHQGALWGYTF. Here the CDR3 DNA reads TGTGCCAGTAGTATAGATCATCAGGGGGCCCTTTGGGGCTACACCTTC.

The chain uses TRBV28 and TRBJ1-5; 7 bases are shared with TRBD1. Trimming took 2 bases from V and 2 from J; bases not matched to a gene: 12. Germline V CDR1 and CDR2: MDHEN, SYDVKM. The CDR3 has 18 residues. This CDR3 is CASSLTGALRWGNQPQHF. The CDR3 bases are TGTGCCAGCAGTTTAACAGGGGCCCTAAGGTGGGGCAATCAGCCCCAGCATTTT.

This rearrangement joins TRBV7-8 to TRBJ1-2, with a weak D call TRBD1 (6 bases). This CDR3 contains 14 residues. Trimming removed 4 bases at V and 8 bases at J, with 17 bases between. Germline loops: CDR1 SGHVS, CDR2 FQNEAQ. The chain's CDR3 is CASSSTEAGDGYTF. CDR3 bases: TGTGCCAGCAGCTCAACCGAGGCAGGGGACGGCTACACCTTC.

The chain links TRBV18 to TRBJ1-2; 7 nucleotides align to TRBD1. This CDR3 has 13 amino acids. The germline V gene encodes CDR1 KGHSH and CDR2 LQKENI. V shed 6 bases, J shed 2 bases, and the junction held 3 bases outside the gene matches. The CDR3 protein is CASSPDRNYGYTF. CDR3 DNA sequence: TGTGCCAGCTCCCCGGACAGGAACTATGGCTACACCTTC.

The CDR3 loop is CASYMGRGRNTEAFF. CDR3 sequence (DNA): TGTGCCAGCTATATGGGCAGGGGGCGGAACACTGAAGCTTTCTTT. V is TRBV6-5 and J is TRBJ1-1; 8 bases match TRBD1. V gave up 8 bases and J gave up 1 base; unmatched junction bases: 9. CDR3 length: 15 residues. Germline-derived CDR1 and CDR2 are MNHEY and SVGAGI.

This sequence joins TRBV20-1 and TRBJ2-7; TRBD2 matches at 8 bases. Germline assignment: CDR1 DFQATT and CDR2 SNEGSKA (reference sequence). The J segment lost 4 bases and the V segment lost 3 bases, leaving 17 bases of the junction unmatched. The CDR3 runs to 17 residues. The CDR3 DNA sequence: TGCAGTGCTAGTGAGGGACTAGACCACCCGAAGTTTTACGAGCAGTACTTC. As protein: CSASEGLDHPKFYEQYF.

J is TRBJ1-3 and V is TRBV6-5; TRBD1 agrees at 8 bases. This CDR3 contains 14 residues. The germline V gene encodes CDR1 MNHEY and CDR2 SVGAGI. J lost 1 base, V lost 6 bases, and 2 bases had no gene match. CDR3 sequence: CASSRDRSGNTIYF. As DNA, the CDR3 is TGTGCCAGCAGCCGGGACAGGTCTGGAAACACCATATATTTT.

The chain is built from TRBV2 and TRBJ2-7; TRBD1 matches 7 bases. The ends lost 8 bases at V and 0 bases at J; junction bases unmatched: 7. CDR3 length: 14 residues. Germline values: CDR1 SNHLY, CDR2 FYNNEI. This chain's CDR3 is CASRGQLFSYEQYF. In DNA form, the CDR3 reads TGTGCCAGCCGGGGACAGCTGTTCTCCTACGAGCAGTACTTC. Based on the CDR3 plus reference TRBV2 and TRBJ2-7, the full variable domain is EPEVTQTPSHQVTQMGQEVILRCVPISNHLYFYWYRQILGQKVEFLVSFYNNEISEKSEIFDDQFSVERPDGSNFTLKIRSTKLEDSAMYFCASRGQLFSYEQYFGPGTRLTVT.

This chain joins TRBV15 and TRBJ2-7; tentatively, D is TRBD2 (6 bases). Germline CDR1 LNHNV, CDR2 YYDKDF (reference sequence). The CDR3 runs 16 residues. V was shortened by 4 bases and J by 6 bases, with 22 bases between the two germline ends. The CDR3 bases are TGTGCCACCAGCAAAGCCCTAGGTCACCCGGAGGGCGAGCAGTACTTC. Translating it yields CATSKALGHPEGEQYF.

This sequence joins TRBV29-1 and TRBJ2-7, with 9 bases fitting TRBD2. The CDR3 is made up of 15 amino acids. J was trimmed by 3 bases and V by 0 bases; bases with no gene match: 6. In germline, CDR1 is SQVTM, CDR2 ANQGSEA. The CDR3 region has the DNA TGCAGCGTTGAAGATCCCCCTAGCGGGATCTACGAGCAGTACTTC. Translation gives CSVEDPPSGIYEQYF.

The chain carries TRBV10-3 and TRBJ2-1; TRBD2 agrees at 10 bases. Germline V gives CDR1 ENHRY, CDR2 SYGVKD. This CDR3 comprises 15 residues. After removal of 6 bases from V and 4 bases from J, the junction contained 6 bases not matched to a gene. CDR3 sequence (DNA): TGTGCCATCAGATCAATAGCGGGAGGTTACAATGAGCAGTTCTTC. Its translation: CAIRSIAGGYNEQFF.

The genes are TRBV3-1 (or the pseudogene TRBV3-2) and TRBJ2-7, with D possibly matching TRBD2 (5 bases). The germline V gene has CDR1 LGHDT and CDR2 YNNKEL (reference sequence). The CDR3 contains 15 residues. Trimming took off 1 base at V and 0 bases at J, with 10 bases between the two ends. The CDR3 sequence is CASSQAVTISYEQYF. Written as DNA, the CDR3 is TGTGCCAGCAGCCAAGCTGTGACTATCTCCTACGAGCAGTACTTC.